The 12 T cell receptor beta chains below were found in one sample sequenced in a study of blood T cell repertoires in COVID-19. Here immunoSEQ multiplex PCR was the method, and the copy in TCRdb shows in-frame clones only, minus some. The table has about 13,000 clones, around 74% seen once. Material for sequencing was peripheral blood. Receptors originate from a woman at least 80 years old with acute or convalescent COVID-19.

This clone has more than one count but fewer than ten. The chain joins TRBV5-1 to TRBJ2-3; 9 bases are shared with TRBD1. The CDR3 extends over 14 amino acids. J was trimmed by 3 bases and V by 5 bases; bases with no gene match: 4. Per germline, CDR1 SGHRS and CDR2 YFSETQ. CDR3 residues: CASRTGGRTDTQYF. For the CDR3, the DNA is TGCGCCAGCAGGACAGGGGGACGGACAGATACGCAGTATTTT.

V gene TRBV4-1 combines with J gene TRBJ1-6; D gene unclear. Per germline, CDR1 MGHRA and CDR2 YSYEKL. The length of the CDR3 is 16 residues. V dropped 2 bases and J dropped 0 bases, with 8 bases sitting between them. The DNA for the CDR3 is TGCGCCAGCAGCCAAACCGGGAGCTCCTATAATTCACCCCTCCACTTT. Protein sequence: CASSQTGSSYNSPLHF.

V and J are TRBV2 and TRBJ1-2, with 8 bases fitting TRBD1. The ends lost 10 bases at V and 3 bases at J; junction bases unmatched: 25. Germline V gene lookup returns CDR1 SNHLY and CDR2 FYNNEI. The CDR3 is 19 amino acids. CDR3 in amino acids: CATFHLAGGQGRMDYGYTF. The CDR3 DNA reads TGTGCCACCTTCCATTTGGCGGGTGGACAGGGAAGGATGGACTATGGCTACACCTTC.

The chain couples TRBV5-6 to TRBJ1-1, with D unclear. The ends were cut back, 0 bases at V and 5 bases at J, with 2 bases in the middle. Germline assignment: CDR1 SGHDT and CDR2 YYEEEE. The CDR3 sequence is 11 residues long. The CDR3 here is CASSLATEAFF. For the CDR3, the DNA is TGTGCCAGCAGCTTGGCAACTGAAGCTTTCTTT.

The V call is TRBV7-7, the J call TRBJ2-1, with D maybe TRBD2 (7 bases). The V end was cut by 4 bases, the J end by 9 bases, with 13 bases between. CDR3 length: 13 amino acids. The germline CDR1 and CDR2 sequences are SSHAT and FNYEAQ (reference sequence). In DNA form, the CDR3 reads TGTGCCAGCAGCTGGAGGGGGGGCGGTGAGCAGTTCTTC. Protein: CASSWRGGGEQFF.

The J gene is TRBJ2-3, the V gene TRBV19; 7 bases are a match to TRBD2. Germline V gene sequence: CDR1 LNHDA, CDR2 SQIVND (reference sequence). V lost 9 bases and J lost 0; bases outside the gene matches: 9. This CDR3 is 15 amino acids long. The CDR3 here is CARGSGSTSTDTQYF. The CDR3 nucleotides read TGTGCCAGGGGTAGCGGGTCAACTAGCACAGATACGCAGTATTTT.

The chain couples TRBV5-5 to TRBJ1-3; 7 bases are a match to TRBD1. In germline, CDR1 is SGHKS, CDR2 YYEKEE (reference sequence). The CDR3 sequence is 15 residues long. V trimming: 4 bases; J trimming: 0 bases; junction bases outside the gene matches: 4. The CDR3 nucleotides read TGTGCCAGCAGCAAGGACAGGAACTCTGGAAACACCATATATTTT. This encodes CASSKDRNSGNTIYF.

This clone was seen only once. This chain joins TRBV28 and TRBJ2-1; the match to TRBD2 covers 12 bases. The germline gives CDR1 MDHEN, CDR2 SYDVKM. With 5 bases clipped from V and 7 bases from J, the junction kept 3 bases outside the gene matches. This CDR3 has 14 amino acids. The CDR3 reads CASSASGGANEQFF. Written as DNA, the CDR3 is TGTGCCAGCAGTGCTAGCGGGGGGGCTAATGAGCAGTTCTTC.

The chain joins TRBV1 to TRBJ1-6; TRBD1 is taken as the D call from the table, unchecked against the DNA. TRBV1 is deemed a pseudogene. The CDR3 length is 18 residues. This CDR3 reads CTSSQDLGGQAPNSPLHF. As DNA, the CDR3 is TGCACCAGCAGCCAAGATTTGGGCGGACAGGCGCCTAATTCACCCCTCCACTTT.

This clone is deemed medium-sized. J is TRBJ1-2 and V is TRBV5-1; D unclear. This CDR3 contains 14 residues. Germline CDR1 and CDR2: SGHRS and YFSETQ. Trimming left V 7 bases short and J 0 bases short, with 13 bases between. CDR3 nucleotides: TGCGCCAGCTGCCTGAGGGCTCCTAACTATGGCTACACCTTC. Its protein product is CASCLRAPNYGYTF. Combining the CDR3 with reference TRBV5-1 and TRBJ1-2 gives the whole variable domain KAGVTQTPRYLIKTRGQQVTLSCSPISGHRSVSWYQQTPGQGLQFLFEYFSETQRNKGNFPGRFSGRQFSNSRSEMNVSTLELGDSALYLCASCLRAPNYGYTFGSGTRLTVV.

Written as DNA, the CDR3 is TGCGCCAGCAGCTCGGGGTCTACTATGGTCTACGAGCAGTACTTC. Its translation is CASSSGSTMVYEQYF. The gene calls are TRBV5-1 and TRBJ2-7, with D possibly being TRBD2 (5 bases). With 3 bases removed from V and 3 bases from J, the gap between germline ends came to 16 bases. This CDR3 is built from 15 residues. Germline V CDR1 and CDR2: SGHRS, YFSETQ.

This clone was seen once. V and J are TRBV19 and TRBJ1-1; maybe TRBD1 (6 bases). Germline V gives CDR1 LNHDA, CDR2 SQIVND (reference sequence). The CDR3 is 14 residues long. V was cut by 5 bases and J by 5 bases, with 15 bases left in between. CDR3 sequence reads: CASSVQGKKTEAFF. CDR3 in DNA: TGTGCCAGTAGTGTTCAGGGGAAGAAGACTGAAGCTTTCTTT.